This T cell receptor beta chain is drawn from a study of CD4 and CD8 cells across lung adenocarcinoma regions. Samples came from patients with localized non-small cell lung adenocarcinoma. TCRdb redid the calling of the PCR reads with MiXCR, one entry per CDR3 protein. The repertoire holds some 11,000 distinct CDR3 sequences, roughly 60% seen once, with 88% in the top ten. The ends lost 5 bases at V and 2 bases at J; junction bases unmatched: 10. In germline, CDR1 is MNHEY, CDR2 SVGEGT. CDR3 length: 17 residues. The sample consisted of CD8+ T cells from the margin of a lung tumor. The TCR sequence derives from a male donor with lung adenocarcinoma. The CD4 and CD8 labels of this study may be unreliable. The chain is built from TRBV6-2 or TRBV6-3 and TRBJ2-2, with 8 positions matching TRBD2. The CDR3 DNA reads as TGTGCCAGCAGTACCTACGGGCTAGCGGGCAACACCGGGGAGCTGTTTTTT. This translates into CASSTYGLAGNTGELFF.